These 20 T cell receptor beta chains share one sample of origin, sequenced in a study of blood T cells in healthy people across ages. Next came a second PCR, run for roughly 6 to 11 cycles, which used a sample-barcoded 5' primer along with a J-beta primer mix. Each CDR3 protein is one row after TCRdb ran MiXCR on the 5' RACE reads. The sample carries fewer than 1,200,000 distinct CDR3 sequences, under 30% recorded once. In addition, the sample was reused for a study of T cells of mothers and their children.

The sequenced sample was blood. These receptor sequences come from a girl aged 2 to 10 in good health.

This clonotype was observed a handful of times. Germline is not matched at one junction end, which may reflect a read error. The chain carries TRBV7-9 and TRBJ2-3; D ambiguous. Germline CDR1 SEHNR, CDR2 FQNEAQ (reference sequence). The CDR3 consists of 12 residues. CDR3 DNA: TGTGCCGGCAGCCTAAACACAGATACGCAGTATTTT. This codes for CAGSLNTDTQYF.

The chain carries TRBV7-2 and TRBJ2-3, with 11 nucleotides matching TRBD2. This CDR3 is built from 16 residues. The trim removed 4 bases at V and 2 bases at J, leaving 5 bases unmatched. Germline V gene sequence: CDR1 SGHTA, CDR2 FQGNSA. The CDR3 here is CASSSTSGTFTDTQYF. The CDR3 DNA follows: TGTGCCAGCAGCTCGACTAGCGGGACCTTCACAGATACGCAGTATTTT.

The chain couples TRBV6-1 to TRBJ1-1; D call uncertain. The germline CDR1 and CDR2 sequences are MNHNS and SASEGT. CDR3 length: 14 amino acids. Trimming shortened V by 3 bases and J by 6 bases, and 14 bases separated the two germline ends. The CDR3 loop is CASSEVSETSEAFF. CDR3 sequence (DNA): TGTGCCAGCAGTGAGGTGTCCGAGACCTCTGAAGCTTTCTTT.

In its sample, this clonotype was seen a few times. V gene TRBV12-3 or TRBV12-4 combines with J gene TRBJ2-1, with 13 bases lining up with TRBD2. This CDR3 contains 16 residues. J was trimmed by 8 bases and V by 7 bases; bases with no gene match: 11. CDR3 protein: CASTVGLAGVMDEQFF. CDR3 DNA sequence: TGTGCCAGCACCGTAGGACTAGCGGGGGTAATGGATGAGCAGTTCTTC.

The J gene is TRBJ2-7, the V gene TRBV14; 8 bases match TRBD2. V was clipped by 1 base and J by 5 bases; unmatched bases: 10. Germline V gene lookup returns CDR1 SGHDN and CDR2 FVKESK. The CDR3 is 16 amino acids. In nucleotides, the CDR3 is TGTGCCAGCAGCCAAGTTTTCAGCGGGAGTTTCGACGAGCAGTACTTC. Translating gives CASSQVFSGSFDEQYF.

This clonotype was picked up a small number of times. V gene TRBV7-9 combines with J gene TRBJ2-1; 9 positions agree with TRBD1. The ends lost 5 bases at V and 12 bases at J; junction bases unmatched: 14. The V gene's germline CDR1 is SEHNR and CDR2 FQNEAQ (reference sequence). The CDR3 extends over 15 amino acids. CDR3 loop: CASSKTGGSTTPQFF. The CDR3 nucleotides read TGTGCCAGCAGCAAAACAGGGGGCTCTACAACCCCGCAGTTCTTC.

This clonotype was seen a few times. The chain carries TRBV5-1 and TRBJ2-1; no firm D call. V was shortened by 4 bases and J by 3 bases, with 11 bases between the two germline ends. Germline values: CDR1 SGHRS, CDR2 YFSETQ. The CDR3 has 14 residues. Here the CDR3 reads CASSQSTDYNEQFF. CDR3 nucleotide sequence: TGCGCCAGCAGCCAAAGTACAGACTACAATGAGCAGTTCTTC.

The rearrangement uses TRBV5-1 and TRBJ2-1; tentatively, D is TRBD2 (6 bases). Germline V gene lookup returns CDR1 SGHRS and CDR2 YFSETQ. The ends were cut back, 4 bases at V and 5 bases at J, with 13 bases in the middle. CDR3 size: 14 residues. The CDR3 spells CASSAGPVNNEQFF. The DNA of the CDR3 is TGCGCCAGCAGCGCGGGACCGGTGAACAATGAGCAGTTCTTC. Supplemented by reference TRBV5-1 and TRBJ2-1, the full variable domain reads KAGVTQTPRYLIKTRGQQVTLSCSPISGHRSVSWYQQTPGQGLQFLFEYFSETQRNKGNFPGRFSGRQFSNSRSEMNVSTLELGDSALYLCASSAGPVNNEQFFGPGTRLTVL.

This clonotype showed up just a few times. The chain joins TRBV20-1 to TRBJ1-5; weak D call: TRBD1 (6 bases). There are 12 residues in the CDR3. The germline CDR1 and CDR2 sequences are DFQATT and SNEGSKA (reference sequence). V shed 4 bases and J shed 2 bases, with 6 bases lying between them. The CDR3 sequence: CSATGGNQPQHF. The CDR3 DNA reads as TGCAGTGCTACAGGGGGCAATCAGCCCCAGCATTTT.

This clonotype was found a few times. The V and J genes are TRBV10-1 and TRBJ2-2; D unresolved. This CDR3 region has 16 residues. Germline assignment: CDR1 WNHNN and CDR2 SYGVQD (reference sequence). The V end was cut by 6 bases, the J end by 4 bases, with 18 bases between. CDR3 sequence reads: CASSPGVDSTTGELFF. In DNA, the CDR3 is TGCGCCAGCAGCCCTGGAGTGGATAGTACCACCGGGGAGCTGTTTTTT.

This clonotype showed up just a few times. This chain connects TRBV7-2 to TRBJ2-7, with 7 positions matching TRBD2. V lost 4 bases to trimming and J lost 2 bases; unmatched junction nucleotides: 8. The length of the CDR3 is 15 residues. Germline V gene lookup returns CDR1 SGHTA and CDR2 FQGNSA. For the CDR3, the DNA is TGTGCCAGCAGCTCGCCGGGACTACCCCCCTACGAGCAGTACTTC. This translates into CASSSPGLPPYEQYF.

The chain joins TRBV20-1 to TRBJ2-7; TRBD2 aligns across 9 bases. Germline V gene lookup returns CDR1 DFQATT and CDR2 SNEGSKA (reference sequence). This CDR3 contains 13 residues. The ends lost 4 bases at V and 0 bases at J; junction bases unmatched: 1. The CDR3 loop is CSAKLAGSYEQYF. DNA of the CDR3: TGCAGTGCTAAACTAGCGGGCTCCTACGAGCAGTACTTC.

The rearrangement links TRBV27 to TRBJ2-4; tentative D call: TRBD1 (5 bases). This CDR3 is 12 amino acids long. Germline CDR1 reads MNHEY; CDR2 reads SMNVEV (reference sequence). Trimming took 5 bases from V and 6 from J, leaving 8 bases between them. The CDR3 region has the DNA TGTGCCAGCAGTACAGGACCAAACATTCAGTACTTC. Translated: CASSTGPNIQYF.

The sample holds one count of this clonotype. This chain links TRBV4-1 with TRBJ1-1; no clear D gene. Germline V lookup: CDR1 MGHRA, CDR2 YSYEKL. This CDR3 comprises 15 residues. Trimming shortened V by 1 base and J by 3 bases, and 12 bases separated the two germline ends. The CDR3 sequence: CASSQVSQADTEAFF. CDR3 DNA sequence: TGCGCCAGCAGCCAAGTATCCCAGGCTGACACTGAAGCTTTCTTT.

This clonotype was seen only a few times. The chain couples TRBV11-2 to TRBJ2-1, with 7 bases aligning to TRBD2. This CDR3 has 17 amino acids. The V segment lost 6 bases and the J segment 8 bases; nucleotides outside the gene matches: 19. Germline V CDR1 and CDR2: SGHAT, FQNNGV. DNA for the CDR3: TGTGCCAGCAGTCTAGAGGGACCAGCGGGAAGCGTCGATGAGCAGTTCTTC. Translation gives CASSLEGPAGSVDEQFF.

The chain carries TRBV6-4 and TRBJ1-1; D call uncertain. V lost 0 bases, J lost 3 bases, and 5 bases lay in between. Germline CDR1 reads MRHNA; CDR2 reads SNTAGT. This CDR3 comprises 13 residues. CDR3 protein: CASSDSDYTEAFF. CDR3 DNA: TGTGCCAGCAGTGACTCGGACTACACTGAAGCTTTCTTT.

J is TRBJ2-6 and V is TRBV6-5, with TRBD1 identical over 9 bases. The trim removed 0 bases at V and 0 bases at J, leaving 3 bases unmatched. The germline gives CDR1 MNHEY, CDR2 SVGAGI. The CDR3 runs to 18 residues. CDR3 nucleotide sequence: TGTGCCAGCAGTTACTCCAGGGACAGGGACTCTGGGGCCAACGTCCTGACTTTC. Translation: CASSYSRDRDSGANVLTF.

This clonotype was seen a handful of times. The V call is TRBV7-9, the J call TRBJ2-5; D is unresolved. V lost 4 bases and J lost 5, with 17 bases in between. The germline gives CDR1 SEHNR, CDR2 FQNEAQ (reference sequence). The CDR3 is 15 amino acids. CDR3 bases: TGTGCCAGCAGCTCCTTTAATGAAGCCAGGGAGACCCAGTACTTC. The encoded protein is CASSSFNEARETQYF.

This clonotype was observed once. The chain couples TRBV27 to TRBJ2-1; perhaps TRBD2 as D (6 bases). Trimming removed 2 bases from V and 1 base from J, with 12 bases in between. The CDR3 loop spans 16 amino acids. The V gene's germline CDR1 is MNHEY and CDR2 SMNVEV (reference sequence). The CDR3 reads CASSLEAGPSYNEQFF. The CDR3 coding sequence is TGTGCCAGCAGTTTAGAGGCGGGACCTTCCTACAATGAGCAGTTCTTC.

This clonotype was seen more than once but under ten times. Here the CDR3 DNA reads TGTGCCAGCAGCTTGTGGAGGGGTGGCAGAAAACAAGAGACCCAGTACTTC. Translation gives CASSLWRGGRKQETQYF. This chain uses TRBV7-2 with TRBJ2-5, with a possible D match to TRBD2 (6 bases). The CDR3 consists of 17 residues. Germline V CDR1 and CDR2: SGHTA, FQGNSA. Trimming shortened V by 3 bases and J by 2 bases, and 19 bases separated the two germline ends.